This T cell receptor beta chain was observed in a study of CXCR3-negative and CXCR3-positive naive CD8 T cells. This CDR3 is built from 13 residues. Germline CDR1 reads MDHEN; CDR2 reads SYDVKM. Libraries were UMI-labeled 5' RACE TRB cDNA. TCRdb processed the 5' RACE reads again and assigns one entry to each CDR3 protein, with no DNA. The sample yields approximately 120,000 distinct CDR3 sequences, of which the top ten take up around 0.36%. As regards this clonotype: Antigen unknown.

Findings and limits, study-wide: Similar TRBV-TRBJ usage characterized naive CXCR3-negative and CXCR3-positive cells; memory cells differed. More hydrophobic TRB CDR3s occurred in CXCR3-positive than in CXCR3-negative naive cells.

V is TRBV28 and J is TRBJ1-1; with no DNA, the TCRdb D assignment of TRBD1 cannot be verified. Material: naive CXCR3+ CD8+ T cells from blood. Described subset: CD45RO-CCR7+CD27+CD95- naive CD8+ T cells expressing CXCR3 (TNR3+). This receptor was identified in a human donor in good health. Some clones in this sample may be carry-over from other donors' samples. CDR3 sequence: CASSLLGDTEAFF.